The 9 T cell receptor beta chains presented below share a single source sample, sequenced in a study of T cell responses to AZD1222 COVID-19 vaccine. This table comes from immunoSEQ multiplex PCR, and its TCRdb copy is limited to in-frame clones, with some not included. Of 100,000 or so clones detected, roughly 86% appear once; the ten largest clones hold about 5%. Sample: peripheral blood, taken on day 0 of AZD1222 vaccination. Receptors originate from an adult in good health.

This chain links TRBV7-2 with TRBJ1-2; D unclear. V was trimmed by 1 base and J by 6 bases, leaving 12 bases between them. Germline CDR1 SGHTA, CDR2 FQGNSA. This CDR3 spans 14 amino acids. In DNA, the CDR3 is TGTGCCAGCAGCTTAGTCGGATCCCAGAATGGCTACACCTTC. This gives the protein CASSLVGSQNGYTF.

The chain employs TRBV19 and TRBJ1-1; no reliable D call. Trimming removed 1 base from V and 6 bases from J, with 6 bases in between. Germline-derived CDR1 and CDR2 are LNHDA and SQIVND (reference sequence). CDR3 length: 12 residues. The CDR3 DNA is TGTGCCAGTAGTATAGGGGAGGCTGAAGCTTTCTTT. It codes for CASSIGEAEAFF.

The gene calls are TRBV5-4 and TRBJ2-2, with 7 bases aligning to TRBD1. Germline values: CDR1 SGHNT, CDR2 YYREEE (reference sequence). This CDR3 spans 16 amino acids. J gave up 6 bases and V 4 bases, and 12 bases lay outside the gene matches. Here the CDR3 reads CASSPSTGIIPGELFF. The CDR3 bases are TGTGCCAGCAGCCCTTCGACAGGGATAATCCCCGGGGAGCTGTTTTTT.

The chain links TRBV7-2 to TRBJ2-2, with D possibly TRBD1 on 6 matching bases. The V end was cut by 4 bases, the J end by 4 bases, with 13 bases between. The CDR3 is made up of 15 amino acids. Germline V lookup: CDR1 SGHTA, CDR2 FQGNSA. CDR3 residues: CASSSRQVGTGELFF. As DNA, the CDR3 is TGTGCCAGCAGCTCCCGACAGGTGGGCACCGGGGAGCTGTTTTTT. Full variable domain (outside the CDR3, taken from reference TRBV7-2 and TRBJ2-2): GAGVSQSPSNKVTEKGKDVELRCDPISGHTALYWYRQSLGQGLEFLIYFQGNSAPDKSGLPSDRFSAERTGGSVSTLTIQRTQQEDSAVYLCASSSRQVGTGELFFGEGSRLTVL.

V usage is TRBV6-5 and J usage is TRBJ2-5; D assignment may be TRBD1 or TRBD2 (5 bases each). Trimming stripped 7 bases from V and 6 bases from J, with 12 bases between. The length of the CDR3 is 12 residues. Germline V CDR1 and CDR2: MNHEY, SVGAGI. The CDR3 DNA reads TGTGCCAGCACCGCTGGGACCCAGACCCAGTACTTC. Residues: CASTAGTQTQYF.

The V call is TRBV9, the J call TRBJ2-3; 13 nucleotides align to TRBD2. The CDR3 runs to 16 residues. The trim removed 3 bases at V and 4 bases at J, leaving 5 bases unmatched. CDR1 and CDR2 from the germline V gene are SGDLS and YYNGEE. The CDR3 DNA follows: TGTGCCAGCAGCGCAAGACTAGCGGGAGGCGCAGATACGCAGTATTTT. Translated: CASSARLAGGADTQYF.

The chain is built from TRBV18 and TRBJ2-5; D possibly uses TRBD1 or TRBD2 (5 bases each). CDR1 is KGHSH and CDR2 is LQKENI in the germline V gene. The CDR3 covers 13 residues. The ends were cut back, 3 bases at V and 5 bases at J, with 10 bases in the middle. CDR3 DNA sequence: TGTGCCAGCTCACCCCTTGAGGGGGAGACCCAGTACTTC. Translating gives CASSPLEGETQYF.

This clone was observed once. The chain couples TRBV19 to TRBJ1-1; 9 positions agree with TRBD1. Germline-derived CDR1 and CDR2 are LNHDA and SQIVND (reference sequence). Unmatched junction bases numbered 8, after V lost 6 bases and J lost 3 bases. The length of the CDR3 is 15 residues. The CDR3 loop is CASRKTGGLYTEAFF. Written as DNA, the CDR3 is TGTGCCAGTAGAAAGACAGGGGGACTGTACACTGAAGCTTTCTTT.

The chain recombines TRBV7-3 with TRBJ2-7; D is unclear. Trimming pared 1 base from V and 3 bases from J, leaving 10 bases between. Germline V gene data show CDR1 as SGHTA and CDR2 as FQGTGA. This CDR3 is built from 14 residues. CDR3 DNA: TGTGCCAGCAGCTTAAGTGCGTTTAGCTACGAGCAGTACTTC. Its translation: CASSLSAFSYEQYF.